The clone carrying this T cell receptor (beta chain) occurred once. The antigen is undetermined. The data originate from a study of Ad26.COV2.S vaccination and SARS-CoV-2 variants. Study information: Intramuscularly, Ad26.COV2.S was given either once or twice, 56 days apart. Findings of the study overall: Placebo recipients and vaccine recipients were similar in non-spike TCR breadth.

Germline V gene data show CDR1 as MNHEY and CDR2 as SVGAGI. V lost 5 bases, J lost 11 bases, and 15 bases lay in between. The CDR3 loop spans 12 amino acids. The treatment was: roughly 20 received Ad26.COV2.S at low or high dose, single or two shots; 5 received placebo; per-sample allocation not given. All samples were drawn on day 63, counting from the first vaccine or placebo injection. Within Boston, the person who donated was an adult of 18-55 years. What was given as vaccine was an Ad26 vector encoding Wuhan-strain SARS-CoV-2 spike. Produced via immunoSEQ multiplex PCR; TCRdb's table is partial and in-frame only. The sample shows around 250,000 clones, roughly 85% of them seen only once.

This receptor was obtained from a person aged 18-60 years who received the Ad26.COV2.S COVID-19 vaccine or a placebo. The material sequenced was peripheral blood, taken in a trial of Ad26.COV2.S vaccine versus placebo. The rearrangement links TRBV6-5 to TRBJ1-1; TRBD1 is a possible D gene (5 bases). The CDR3 spells CASSNFEGVAFF. The CDR3 DNA sequence: TGTGCCAGCAGTAATTTCGAAGGGGTGGCTTTCTTT.